This T cell receptor (beta chain) was sequenced in a study of cytomegalovirus exposure and HLA in healthy donors. CDR3 length: 15 amino acids. The germline gives CDR1 ENHRY, CDR2 SYGVKD. Trimming cost V 2 bases and J 4 bases, with 11 bases left between them. PCR amplification relied on 60 Vbeta primers (plus 13 Jbeta primers). The repertoire was sequenced with immunoSEQ multiplex PCR; TCRdb's copy has only in-frame clones and lacks some. Among about 100,000 clones listed, about 75% were seen once. Sequenced: PBMCs. This TCR derives from a man aged 35-49 years in good health and CMV-seropositive. V is TRBV10-3 and J is TRBJ2-2; a weak D match, TRBD2 (5 bases). This CDR3 reads CAISEGEWGTGELFF. The CDR3 DNA reads as TGTGCCATCAGTGAGGGGGAGTGGGGCACCGGGGAGCTGTTTTTT.